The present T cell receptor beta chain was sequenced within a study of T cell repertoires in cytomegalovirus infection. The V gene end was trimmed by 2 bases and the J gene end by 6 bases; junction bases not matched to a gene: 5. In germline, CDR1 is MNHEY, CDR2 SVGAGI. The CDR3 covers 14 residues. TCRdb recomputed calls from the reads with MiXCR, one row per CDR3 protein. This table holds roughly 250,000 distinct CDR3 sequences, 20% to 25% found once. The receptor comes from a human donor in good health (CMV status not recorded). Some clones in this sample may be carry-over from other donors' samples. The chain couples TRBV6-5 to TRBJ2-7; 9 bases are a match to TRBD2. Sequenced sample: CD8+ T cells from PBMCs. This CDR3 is CASSYGLAGTEQYF. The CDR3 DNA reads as TGTGCCAGCAGTTACGGGCTAGCGGGGACCGAGCAGTACTTC.